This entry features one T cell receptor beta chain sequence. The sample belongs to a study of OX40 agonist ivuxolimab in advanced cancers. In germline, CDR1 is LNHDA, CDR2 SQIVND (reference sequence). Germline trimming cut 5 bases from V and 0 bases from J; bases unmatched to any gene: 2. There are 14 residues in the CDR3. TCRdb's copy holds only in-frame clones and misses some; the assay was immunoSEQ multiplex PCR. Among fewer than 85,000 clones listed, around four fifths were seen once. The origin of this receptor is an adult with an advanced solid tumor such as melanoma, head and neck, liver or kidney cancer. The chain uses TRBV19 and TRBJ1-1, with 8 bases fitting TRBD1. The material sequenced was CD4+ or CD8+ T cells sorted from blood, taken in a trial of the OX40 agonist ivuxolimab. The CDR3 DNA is TGTGCCAGTAGTGGGACAGGCTTGAACACTGAAGCTTTCTTT. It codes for CASSGTGLNTEAFF.